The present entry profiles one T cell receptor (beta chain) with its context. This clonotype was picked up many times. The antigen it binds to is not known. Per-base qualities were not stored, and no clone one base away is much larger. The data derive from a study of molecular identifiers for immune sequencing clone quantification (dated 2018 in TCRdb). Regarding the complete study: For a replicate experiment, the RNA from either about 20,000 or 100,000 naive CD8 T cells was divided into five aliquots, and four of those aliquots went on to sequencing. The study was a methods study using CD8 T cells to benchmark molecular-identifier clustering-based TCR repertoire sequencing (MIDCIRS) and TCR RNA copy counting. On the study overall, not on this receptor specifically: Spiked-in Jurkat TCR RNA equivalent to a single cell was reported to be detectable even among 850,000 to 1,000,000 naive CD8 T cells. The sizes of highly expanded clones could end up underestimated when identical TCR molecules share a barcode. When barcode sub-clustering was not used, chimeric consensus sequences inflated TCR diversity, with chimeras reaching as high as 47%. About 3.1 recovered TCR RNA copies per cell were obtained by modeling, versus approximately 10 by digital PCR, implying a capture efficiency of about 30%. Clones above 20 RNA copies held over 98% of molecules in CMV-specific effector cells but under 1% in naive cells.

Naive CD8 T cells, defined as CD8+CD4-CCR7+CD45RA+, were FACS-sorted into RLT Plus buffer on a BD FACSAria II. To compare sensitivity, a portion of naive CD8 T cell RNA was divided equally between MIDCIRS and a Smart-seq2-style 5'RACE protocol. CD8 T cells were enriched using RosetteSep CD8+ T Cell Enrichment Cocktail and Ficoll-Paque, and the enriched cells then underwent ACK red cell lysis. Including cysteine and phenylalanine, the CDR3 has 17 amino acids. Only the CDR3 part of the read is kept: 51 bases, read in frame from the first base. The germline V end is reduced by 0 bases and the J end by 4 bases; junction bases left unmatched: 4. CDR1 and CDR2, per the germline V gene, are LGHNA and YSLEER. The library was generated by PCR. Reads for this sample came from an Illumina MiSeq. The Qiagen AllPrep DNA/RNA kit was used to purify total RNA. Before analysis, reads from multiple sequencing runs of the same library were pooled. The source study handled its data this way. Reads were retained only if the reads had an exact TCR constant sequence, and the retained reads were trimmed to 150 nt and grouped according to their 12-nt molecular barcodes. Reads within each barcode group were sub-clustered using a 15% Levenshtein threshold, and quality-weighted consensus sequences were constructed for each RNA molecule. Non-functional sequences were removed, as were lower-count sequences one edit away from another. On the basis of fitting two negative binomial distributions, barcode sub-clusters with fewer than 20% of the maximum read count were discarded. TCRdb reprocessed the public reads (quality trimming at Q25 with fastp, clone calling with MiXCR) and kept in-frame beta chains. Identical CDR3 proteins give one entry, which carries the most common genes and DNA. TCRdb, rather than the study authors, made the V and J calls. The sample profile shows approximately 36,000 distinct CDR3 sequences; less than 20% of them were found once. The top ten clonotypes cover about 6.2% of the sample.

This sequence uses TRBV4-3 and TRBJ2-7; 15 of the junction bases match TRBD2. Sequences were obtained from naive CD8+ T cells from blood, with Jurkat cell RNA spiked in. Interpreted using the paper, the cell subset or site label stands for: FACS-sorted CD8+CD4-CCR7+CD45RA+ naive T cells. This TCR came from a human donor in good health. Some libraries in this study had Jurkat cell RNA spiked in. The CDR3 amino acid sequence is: CASSQDWTSGRAYEQYF. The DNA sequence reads TGCGCCAGCAGCCAAGATTGGACTAGCGGGAGGGCTTACGAGCAGTACTTC.